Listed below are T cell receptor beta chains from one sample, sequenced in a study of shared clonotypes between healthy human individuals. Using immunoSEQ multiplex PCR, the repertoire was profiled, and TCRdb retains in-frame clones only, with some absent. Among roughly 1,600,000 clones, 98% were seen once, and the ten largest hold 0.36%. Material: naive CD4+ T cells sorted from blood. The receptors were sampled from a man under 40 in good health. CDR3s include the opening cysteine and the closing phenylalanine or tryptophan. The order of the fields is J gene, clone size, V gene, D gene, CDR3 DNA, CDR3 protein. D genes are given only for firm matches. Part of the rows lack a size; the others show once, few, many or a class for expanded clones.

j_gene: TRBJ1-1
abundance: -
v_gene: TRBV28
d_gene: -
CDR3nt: TGTGCCAGCAACACCTTATTCTGGGGTAAGGACACTGAAGCTTTCTTT
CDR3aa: CASNTLFWGKDTEAFF

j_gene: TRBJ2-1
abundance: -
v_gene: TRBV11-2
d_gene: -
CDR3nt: TGTGCCAGCAGCATGACCGTCCGCTCCTACAATGAGCAGTTCTTC
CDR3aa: CASSMTVRSYNEQFF

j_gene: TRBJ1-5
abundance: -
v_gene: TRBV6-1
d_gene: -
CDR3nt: TGTGCCAGCAGTGAACAAGACAGGAGCAATCAGCCCCAGCATTTT
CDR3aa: CASSEQDRSNQPQHF

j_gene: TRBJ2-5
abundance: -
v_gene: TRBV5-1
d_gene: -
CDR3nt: TGCGCCAGCAGCTGGGACGAGACCCAGTACTTC
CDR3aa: CASSWDETQYF

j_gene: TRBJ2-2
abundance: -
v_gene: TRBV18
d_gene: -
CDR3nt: TGTGCCAGCTCACCGATGACTGCCACCGGGGAGCTGTTTTTT
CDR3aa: CASSPMTATGELFF

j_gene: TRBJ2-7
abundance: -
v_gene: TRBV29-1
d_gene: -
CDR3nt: TGCAGCGTTGGCTCCCTCAGCTCCTACGAGCAGTACTTC
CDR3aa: CSVGSLSSYEQYF

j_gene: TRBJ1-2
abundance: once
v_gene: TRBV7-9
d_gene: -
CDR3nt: TGTGCCAGCAGCTTAAGGCCGGTGGTACAGCCAATCTTTGGCTACACCTTC
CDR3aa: CASSLRPVVQPIFGYTF

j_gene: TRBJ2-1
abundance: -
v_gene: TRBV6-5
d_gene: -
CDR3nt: TGTGCCAGCAGCCACCAATTTGGGGTCCACAATGAGCAGTTCTTC
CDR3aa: CASSHQFGVHNEQFF

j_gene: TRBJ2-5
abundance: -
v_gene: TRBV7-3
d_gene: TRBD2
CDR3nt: TGTGCCAGCAGCCCGAGGGCGGGAGTGCTGGAGACCCAGTACTTC
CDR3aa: CASSPRAGVLETQYF

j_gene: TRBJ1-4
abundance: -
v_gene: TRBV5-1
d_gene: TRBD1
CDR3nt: TGCGCCAGCAGCCCCGGGACAGGAGAAAAACTGTTTTTT
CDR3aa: CASSPGTGEKLFF

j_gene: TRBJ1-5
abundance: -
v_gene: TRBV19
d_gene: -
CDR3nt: TGTGCCAGTAGTACCTTAGGGGAGCGCAATCAGCCCCAGCATTTT
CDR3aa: CASSTLGERNQPQHF

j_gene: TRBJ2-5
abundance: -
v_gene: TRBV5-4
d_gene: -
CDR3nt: TGTGCCAGCAGCAGCCGGGACCCCCGCCGAAGCGGGACCCAGTACTTC
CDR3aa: CASSSRDPRRSGTQYF

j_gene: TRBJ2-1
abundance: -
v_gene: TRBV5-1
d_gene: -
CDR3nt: TGCGCCAGCAGCTTGAGAACAGGCGGTGAGCAGTTCTTC
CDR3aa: CASSLRTGGEQFF

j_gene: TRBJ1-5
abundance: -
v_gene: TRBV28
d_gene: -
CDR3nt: TGTGCCAGCATCAGGACTCCCAGGGAGCCCCAGCATTTT
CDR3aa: CASIRTPREPQHF

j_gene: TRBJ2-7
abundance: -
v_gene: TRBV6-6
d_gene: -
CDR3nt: TGTGCCACCACGGGGGACTCCTACGAGCAGTACTTC
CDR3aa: CATTGDSYEQYF

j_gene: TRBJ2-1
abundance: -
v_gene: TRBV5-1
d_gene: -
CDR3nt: TGCGCCAGCAGCTTGGTTACTAGCAGTTACAATGAGCAGTTCTTC
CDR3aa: CASSLVTSSYNEQFF